Listed below are T cell receptor beta chains from one sample, sequenced in a study of blood T cell repertoires in COVID-19. Some clones are missing from TCRdb's copy, which holds only in-frame ones; the method was immunoSEQ multiplex PCR. The sample includes some 220,000 clones, more than 65% of them seen just once. Sequenced sample: peripheral blood. The receptors derive from a man aged 45-60 years with active or convalescent COVID-19. Both conserved end residues are part of each CDR3. A D gene is named only where the DNA matches it firmly. Size values are once, few and many counts, or a class for expanded clones, and some rows have none.

CDR3,DNA,size,D,V,J
CASRVGGNYGYTF,TGTGCCAGCAGGGTAGGGGGTAACTATGGCTACACCTTC,NA,NA,TRBV2,TRBJ1-2
CASSLQVGGELFF,TGTGCCAGCAGCCTGCAGGTTGGTGGGGAGCTGTTTTTT,NA,NA,TRBV11-3,TRBJ2-2
CASSLGDTQETQYF,TGTGCCAGCAGCCTAGGGGACACTCAAGAGACCCAGTACTTC,NA,NA,TRBV5-4,TRBJ2-5
CASSQQGARYGYTF,TGCGCCAGCAGCCAACAGGGGGCAAGGTATGGCTACACCTTC,NA,TRBD1,TRBV5-1,TRBJ1-2
CASSQLAGEHEQYF,TGTGCCAGCAGCCAACTAGCGGGAGAGCACGAGCAGTACTTC,NA,TRBD2,TRBV14,TRBJ2-7
CASSETGNYGYTF,TGTGCCAGCAGCGAGACAGGGAACTATGGCTACACCTTC,NA,TRBD1,TRBV5-4,TRBJ1-2
CASSYGASINSPLHF,TGTGCCAGCAGTTATGGGGCGTCTATTAATTCACCCCTCCACTTT,NA,NA,TRBV6-5,TRBJ1-6
CASSSGGANQPQHF,TGTGCCAGCAGTTCCGGGGGGGCCAATCAGCCCCAGCATTTT,few,NA,TRBV28,TRBJ1-5
CSVVGVRENEQFF,TGCAGCGTTGTGGGAGTGAGGGAGAATGAGCAGTTCTTC,NA,NA,TRBV29-1,TRBJ2-1
CASSIDSYEQYF,TGTGCCAGTAGTATCGACAGTTACGAGCAGTACTTC,NA,NA,TRBV19,TRBJ2-7
CASSPRQGAPGELFF,TGTGCCAGCAGCCCCAGACAGGGGGCGCCCGGGGAGCTGTTTTTT,NA,TRBD1,TRBV7-9,TRBJ2-2
CASSLRGQGTGELFF,TGTGCCAGCAGTTTGAGGGGACAGGGGACCGGGGAGCTGTTTTTT,NA,TRBD1,TRBV6-5,TRBJ2-2
CASKFGGTFEQFF,TGTGCCAGCAAATTCGGAGGGACGTTTGAGCAGTTCTTC,NA,NA,TRBV28,TRBJ2-1
CASSRQGEETQYF,TGCGCCAGCAGCCGACAGGGGGAAGAGACCCAGTACTTC,few,TRBD1,TRBV5-1,TRBJ2-5
CASSPFSGGQETQYF,TGTGCCAGCAGTCCGTTTAGCGGGGGGCAAGAGACCCAGTACTTC,NA,TRBD2,TRBV6-2/TRBV6-3,TRBJ2-5
CASSPDSQGTQYF,TGTGCCAGCAGCCCGGACAGCCAAGGGACCCAGTACTTC,NA,NA,TRBV5-4,TRBJ2-5
CASSLHTGVGQPQHF,TGTGCCAGCAGCTTACATACCGGGGTTGGGCAGCCCCAGCATTTT,NA,NA,TRBV7-9,TRBJ1-5
CASSQDRGTGQSTDTQYF,TGTGCCAGCAGCCAAGATCGCGGGACGGGCCAGAGCACAGATACGCAGTATTTT,NA,NA,TRBV3-1/TRBV3-2,TRBJ2-3
CASSLTAGGSWYGYTF,TGTGCCAGCAGTTTAACGGCTGGAGGGTCGTGGTATGGCTACACCTTC,NA,NA,TRBV27,TRBJ1-2
CASSLGRFGGIRQPQHF,TGTGCCAGCAGCCTGGGGAGGTTTGGGGGCATTCGTCAGCCCCAGCATTTT,NA,NA,TRBV5-8,TRBJ1-5
CASSSVGNTIYF,TGCGCCAGCAGCTCTGTTGGAAACACCATATATTTT,NA,NA,TRBV5-1,TRBJ1-3
CASSLGFGQPQHF,TGTGCCAGCAGCTTAGGGTTCGGTCAGCCCCAGCATTTT,NA,NA,TRBV11-2,TRBJ1-5
CATSRPVGVMNTEAFF,TGTGCCACCAGCAGACCCGTCGGGGTTATGAACACTGAAGCTTTCTTT,NA,NA,TRBV15,TRBJ1-1
CAWSVLWQGNTIYF,TGTGCCTGGAGTGTATTGTGGCAGGGAAACACCATATATTTT,NA,NA,TRBV30,TRBJ1-3
CASSDWTVGELFF,TGCGCCAGCAGTGATTGGACAGTCGGGGAGCTGTTTTTT,NA,NA,TRBV10-2,TRBJ2-2
CASSTIRESHEQFF,TGTGCCAGCAGCACCATCCGGGAGAGCCATGAGCAGTTCTTC,few,NA,TRBV2,TRBJ2-1
CASRVSLAGTYEQYF,TGCGCCAGCAGGGTATCGTTAGCGGGGACCTACGAGCAGTACTTC,NA,TRBD2,TRBV5-1,TRBJ2-7
CASSLVWQGGQPQHF,TGTGCCAGCAGCTTAGTTTGGCAGGGAGGCCAGCCCCAGCATTTT,NA,NA,TRBV7-8,TRBJ1-5
CASSPSRTPDYEQYF,TGTGCCAGCAGCCCCAGCCGGACACCCGACTACGAGCAGTACTTC,NA,NA,TRBV11-1,TRBJ2-7
CASSLSPRGTGENNYGYTF,TGTGCCAGCAGCTTAAGCCCACGAGGGACAGGGGAGAACAACTATGGCTACACCTTC,NA,TRBD1,TRBV7-8,TRBJ1-2
CASSSTGIRVTDTQYF,TGTGCCAGCAGTTCGACAGGTATTAGGGTGACAGATACGCAGTATTTT,once,NA,TRBV28,TRBJ2-3
CASSPSETQYF,TGTGCCAGCTCACCATCGGAGACCCAGTACTTC,NA,NA,TRBV18,TRBJ2-5
CASPGRGLNTEAFF,TGTGCCTCCCCGGGCAGGGGGTTGAACACTGAAGCTTTCTTT,NA,TRBD1,TRBV30,TRBJ1-1
CASSFRNTGELFF,TGTGCCAGCAGCTTTAGGAACACCGGGGAGCTGTTTTTT,NA,NA,TRBV7-2,TRBJ2-2
CASSYGTSRIYEQYF,TGTGCCAGCAGTTACGGGACTTCGCGGATCTACGAGCAGTACTTC,NA,NA,TRBV6-2/TRBV6-3,TRBJ2-7
CASKARGNEQYF,TGTGCCAGCAAAGCAAGGGGGAACGAGCAGTACTTC,NA,NA,TRBV2,TRBJ2-7
CASSWTGIYNSPLHF,TGTGCCAGCAGCTGGACAGGGATATATAATTCACCCCTCCACTTT,NA,TRBD1,TRBV11-2,TRBJ1-6